The 11 T cell receptor beta chains below all came from one sample that was sequenced in a study of OX40 agonist ivuxolimab in advanced cancers. Libraries were prepared by immunoSEQ multiplex PCR; TCRdb keeps only in-frame clonotypes and omits some of them. There are about 60,000 clones in the sample; 83% occur only once, and approximately 2.3% lies in the top ten. The sequencing used CD4+ or CD8+ T cells sorted from blood, collected in a trial of the OX40 agonist ivuxolimab. The receptors were sampled from an adult with an advanced solid tumor such as melanoma, head and neck, liver or kidney cancer.

The chain recombines TRBV5-4 with TRBJ2-7; D gene unclear. CDR3 length: 15 residues. CDR1 and CDR2 (germline): SGHNT, YYREEE (reference sequence). V lost 0 bases to trimming and J lost 3 bases, with 13 bases between them. The CDR3 nucleotides read TGTGCCAGCAGCTTGGTTCGGGTGAGGAACTACGAGCAGTACTTC. As protein: CASSLVRVRNYEQYF.

The chain joins TRBV15 to TRBJ2-5; perhaps D is TRBD1 or TRBD2 (6 bases each). V lost 0 bases and J lost 3, with 11 bases in between. The CDR3 has 15 residues. Germline-derived CDR1 and CDR2 are LNHNV and YYDKDF (reference sequence). This CDR3 reads CATSRDWGAEETQYF. CDR3 coding DNA: TGTGCCACCAGCAGAGACTGGGGGGCGGAAGAGACCCAGTACTTC.

The chain joins TRBV10-2 to TRBJ2-4, with a possible D match to TRBD1 (5 bases). The CDR3 covers 15 residues. Germline lookup yields CDR1 WSHSY and CDR2 SAAADI. The V end lost 0 bases, the J end lost 6 bases, and 12 bases lay between the germline ends. The CDR3 nucleotides are TGCGCCAGCAGTGAGTCAGCAGAACAGGCAAACATTCAGTACTTC. Protein sequence: CASSESAEQANIQYF.

This chain joins TRBV14 and TRBJ2-3, with 11 nucleotides matching TRBD2. The CDR3 contains 16 residues. Germline CDR1 and CDR2: SGHDN and FVKESK. Trimming at V came to 4 bases and at J to 5 bases, leaving 8 bases not matched to a gene. The CDR3 sequence: CASSPPGLAAVDTQYF. The CDR3 DNA reads as TGTGCCAGCAGCCCACCGGGACTAGCGGCAGTAGATACGCAGTATTTT. The full variable domain, with the rest looked up from reference TRBV14 and TRBJ2-3, is EAGVTQFPSHSVIEKGQTVTLRCDPISGHDNLYWYRRVMGKEIKFLLHFVKESKQDESGMPNNRFLAERTGGTYSTLKVQPAELEDSGVYFCASSPPGLAAVDTQYFGPGTRLTVL.

The chain combines TRBV2 with TRBJ2-2, with D unresolved. Between the trimmed V and J ends, which lost 3 bases and 4 bases, there was a span of 9 bases. The CDR3 extends over 14 amino acids. Germline values: CDR1 SNHLY, CDR2 FYNNEI. Here the CDR3 reads CASSEVGITGELFF. The CDR3 bases are TGTGCCAGCAGTGAGGTGGGGATCACCGGGGAGCTGTTTTTT.

The gene calls are TRBV7-2 and TRBJ2-1; tentative D call: TRBD2 (5 bases). Per the germline V gene, CDR1 is SGHTA and CDR2 is FQGNSA. V was clipped by 4 bases and J by 7 bases, with 23 bases between them. The CDR3 length is 17 residues. The CDR3 region has the DNA TGTGCCAGCAGCTACAACCTCGGGGAGTTGATCGCGAATGAGCAGTTCTTC. It is translated as CASSYNLGELIANEQFF.

The chain carries TRBV28 and TRBJ2-7; no reliable D call. The CDR3 runs to 12 residues. V gave up 6 bases and J gave up 5 bases, with 11 bases separating them. CDR1 is MDHEN, CDR2 SYDVKM, per germline. The CDR3 DNA sequence: TGTGCCAGCAGCCAGGTAGTAGACGAGCAGTACTTC. Translated, it gives CASSQVVDEQYF.

Remarks on this clone: Other DNA sequences of this sample code for an identical CDR3. The chain combines TRBV6-5 with TRBJ2-2; D is possibly TRBD2 (6 bases). The germline V gene has CDR1 MNHEY and CDR2 SVGAGI. Trimming left V 4 bases short and J 5 bases short, with 8 bases between. The CDR3 runs to 13 residues. Here the CDR3 reads CASSSAGTGELFF. The CDR3 DNA reads as TGTGCCAGCAGTTCGGCGGGGACCGGGGAGCTGTTTTTT.

The sample holds many counts of this clone. The chain is built from TRBV28 and TRBJ1-5; D ambiguous. Per the germline V gene, CDR1 is MDHEN and CDR2 is SYDVKM. This CDR3 comprises 14 residues. V dropped 7 bases and J dropped 1 base, with 11 bases sitting between them. CDR3 region: CASIYSGSNQPQHF. CDR3 coding DNA: TGTGCCAGCATCTACAGTGGAAGCAATCAGCCCCAGCATTTT.

The chain links TRBV27 to TRBJ1-3, with 7 bases aligning to TRBD1. CDR1 is MNHEY and CDR2 is SMNVEV in the germline V gene (reference sequence). V lost 5 bases, J lost 0 bases, and 7 bases stayed unmatched. This CDR3 comprises 16 residues. The CDR3 DNA is TGTGCCAGCAGTCGGGACAGTTCACTCTCTGGAAACACCATATATTTT. Translated: CASSRDSSLSGNTIYF.

About this clone: The junction does not match germline at one end; this may be a read error. The gene calls are TRBV19 and TRBJ1-1; D not resolved. The CDR3 is 13 amino acids. CDR1 is LNHDA, CDR2 SQIVND, per germline (reference sequence). The CDR3 nucleotides read TGTGCCAGTAGTCTAGACGGAACGACTGAAGCTTTCTTT. Protein product: CASSLDGTTEAFF.